This entry lists 14 T cell receptor beta chains sequenced from one sample in a study of neurological immune-mediated disorders (dated by TCRdb to the late 2010s). The protocol used for the library was 5' RACE. The sequencer was an Illumina HiSeq 2500. TCRdb cleaned the public reads at Q25 with fastp, built clones with MiXCR and kept in-frame beta chains. Each record represents a unique CDR3 protein, reported with the most common genes and DNA among its rows. The sample has some 60,000 distinct CDR3 sequences on record, 3.5% to 4.5% of them singletons. The ten largest clones represent less than 2.5% of the sample. Material for sequencing was PBMCs. Source of these receptors: a woman aged 45 to 65 with multiple sclerosis.

This clonotype showed up many times. The chain carries TRBV10-3 and TRBJ1-2; a weak D match, TRBD1 (5 bases). Germline V lookup: CDR1 ENHRY, CDR2 SYGVKD. Trimming left V 4 bases short and J 4 bases short, with 13 bases between. CDR3 length: 14 residues. In DNA, the CDR3 is TGTGCCATCAGTGTAAACTCCGGGGGCTATGGCTACACCTTC. It translates to CAISVNSGGYGYTF.

This clonotype was observed many times. The rearrangement links TRBV20-1 to TRBJ2-1; D tentatively fits TRBD1 or TRBD2 (6 bases each). Trimming stripped 6 bases from V and 7 bases from J, with 19 bases between. The CDR3 contains 14 residues. Germline loops: CDR1 DFQATT, CDR2 SNEGSKA (reference sequence). The CDR3 nucleotides are TGCAGTGCAGGAGTGTCAGGGGAGGCAAATGAGCAGTTCTTC. Protein product: CSAGVSGEANEQFF.

Many counts were recorded for this clonotype. Germline is not matched at one junction end, which may reflect a read error. V is TRBV20-1 and J is TRBJ2-7; 12 bases fit TRBD1. In germline, CDR1 is DFQATT, CDR2 SNEGSKA (reference sequence). The CDR3 covers 15 residues. As DNA, the CDR3 is TGCAGTGCAGAACGGGAATTCGGGACAGGGGGCCTGGAATTATTC. Translating it yields CSAEREFGTGGLELF.

This clonotype was seen ten or more times. The rearrangement uses TRBV20-1 and TRBJ1-2; tentative D call: TRBD1 (5 bases). V shed 6 bases and J shed 3 bases, with 11 bases lying between them. Germline loops: CDR1 DFQATT, CDR2 SNEGSKA (reference sequence). CDR3 length equals 12 residues. CDR3 DNA: TGCAGTGCCCCCACAGGTGACTATGGCTACACCTTC. This translates into CSAPTGDYGYTF.

This clonotype was picked up many times. This chain links TRBV2 with TRBJ1-1; D is undetermined. This CDR3 has 11 amino acids. Trimming removed 9 bases from V and 7 bases from J, with 12 bases in between. Germline V CDR1 and CDR2: SNHLY, FYNNEI. CDR3 amino acids: CASGRVFEAFF. The CDR3 DNA reads as TGTGCCAGTGGACGGGTGTTTGAAGCTTTCTTT. The full variable domain, its missing parts supplied by reference TRBV2 and TRBJ1-1, is EPEVTQTPSHQVTQMGQEVILRCVPISNHLYFYWYRQILGQKVEFLVSFYNNEISEKSEIFDDQFSVERPDGSNFTLKIRSTKLEDSAMYFCASGRVFEAFFGQGTRLTVV.

The sample holds many counts of this clonotype. This chain uses TRBV14 with TRBJ2-3; either TRBD1 or TRBD2 may fit D (6 bases each). The CDR3 length is 18 residues. V shed 0 bases and J shed 0 bases, with 16 bases lying between them. Germline V gene sequence: CDR1 SGHDN, CDR2 FVKESK. CDR3 DNA sequence: TGTGCCAGCAGCCAAGATTGGGTTACGGGGGCCAGCACAGATACGCAGTATTTT. Amino acid sequence: CASSQDWVTGASTDTQYF.

This clonotype was observed at least ten times. This chain uses TRBV7-2 with TRBJ1-1, with unresolved D. V was shortened by 4 bases and J by 1 base, with 10 bases between the two germline ends. The CDR3 consists of 14 residues. The germline gives CDR1 SGHTA, CDR2 FQGNSA. The CDR3 loop reads CASSSPRSNTEAFF. The CDR3, as DNA: TGTGCCAGCAGCTCCCCCCGTTCGAACACTGAAGCTTTCTTT.

At least ten counts were recorded for this clonotype. The V and J genes are TRBV5-1 and TRBJ2-6; D perhaps matches TRBD2 (5 bases). Trimming removed 0 bases from V and 0 bases from J, with 10 bases in between. Germline V gene sequence: CDR1 SGHRS, CDR2 YFSETQ. The CDR3 has 17 amino acids. CDR3 protein: CASSLARRHSGANVLTF. CDR3 DNA sequence: TGCGCCAGCAGCTTGGCCAGGAGGCACTCTGGGGCCAACGTCCTGACTTTC.

This clonotype was detected many times. The gene calls are TRBV5-1 and TRBJ1-2; perhaps TRBD1 as D (5 bases). Between the trimmed V and J ends, which lost 4 bases and 6 bases, there was a span of 16 bases. The germline CDR1 and CDR2 sequences are SGHRS and YFSETQ. CDR3 length: 14 amino acids. In DNA, the CDR3 is TGCGCCAGCAGCCAGACCCAGGGATTTAATGGCTACACCTTC. As protein: CASSQTQGFNGYTF.

This clonotype was seen many times. This chain links TRBV4-3 with TRBJ2-1, with no clear D. The CDR3 runs to 15 residues. Germline assignment: CDR1 LGHNA and CDR2 YSLEER. The germline V and J ends were trimmed by 1 base and 3 bases, with 10 bases remaining between them. Written as DNA, the CDR3 is TGCGCCAGCAGCCAAGTTAAGTTTGTCTACAATGAGCAGTTCTTC. This encodes CASSQVKFVYNEQFF.

This clonotype was detected only a few times. The chain employs TRBV7-8 and TRBJ1-1; D unclear. The CDR3 has 14 residues. The V end lost 2 bases, the J end lost 7 bases, and 14 bases lay between the germline ends. The V gene's germline CDR1 is SGHVS and CDR2 FQNEAQ. CDR3 bases: TGTGCCAGCAGCTTAAGCGGGTGGCAGCGTGAAGCTTTCTTT. Translated: CASSLSGWQREAFF.

This clonotype was detected many times. The rearrangement links TRBV5-6 to TRBJ2-3; TRBD2 is a possible D gene (6 bases). V was shortened by 5 bases and J by 1 base, with 14 bases between the two germline ends. Per germline, CDR1 SGHDT and CDR2 YYEEEE. This CDR3 is built from 15 residues. Here the CDR3 reads CASSRSPGGTDTQYF. CDR3 in DNA: TGTGCCAGCAGTCGGAGCCCGGGGGGCACAGATACGCAGTATTTT.

This clonotype was seen ten or more times. This chain uses TRBV20-1 with TRBJ2-5; TRBD2 might be the D (6 bases). This CDR3 is built from 18 residues. The germline gives CDR1 DFQATT, CDR2 SNEGSKA (reference sequence). The V gene lost 1 base and the J gene lost 0 bases, with 21 bases spanning the gap. The CDR3 spells CSARGFGGPVKYQETQYF. In DNA form, the CDR3 reads TGCAGTGCTAGAGGGTTCGGAGGGCCGGTAAAGTACCAAGAGACCCAGTACTTC.

As regards this clonotype: A read error may be the cause here, since a much bigger clone is one base away. This CDR3 is missing its conserved last phenylalanine or tryptophan, likely due to a read error. This rearrangement joins TRBV7-6 to TRBJ1-4; D ambiguous. This CDR3 has 13 residues. Germline V gene data show CDR1 as SGHVS and CDR2 as FNYEAQ. V lost 2 bases to trimming and J lost 4 bases, with 5 bases between them. This chain's CDR3 is CASSLWNNEKLFI. In DNA form, the CDR3 reads TGTGCCAGCAGCTTATGGAATAATGAAAAACTGTTTATT.